The source of this TCR beta chain is a study of shared clonotypes between healthy human individuals. Study in general: The people who gave samples were a couple of women and a few men aged 18 to 49.

Study-wide points: Non-shared clonotypes displayed generation probabilities falling below those of clonotypes present in all four donors. Memory subsets generally showed smaller estimated richness than naive subsets did.

For this clone: The antigen remains unidentified.

The germline gives CDR1 MNHNS, CDR2 SASEGT. Trimming shortened V by 7 bases and J by 3 bases, and 13 bases separated the two germline ends. The CDR3 contains 14 residues. The assay was run at deep level. Some clones are missing from TCRdb's copy, which holds only in-frame ones; the method was immunoSEQ multiplex PCR. The sample includes about 1.5 million clones, over 95% of them seen just once. Sequencing was carried out using naive CD4+ T cells sorted from blood. Subset denoted: CD45RA+ positively selected. The chain joins TRBV6-1 to TRBJ2-1, with D unclear. This TCR came from a man aged 30-40 years in good health. The CDR3 region is CASNGGIFYNEQFF. The CDR3 region has the DNA TGTGCCAGCAATGGTGGGATCTTCTACAATGAGCAGTTCTTC.